These 29 T cell receptor beta chains came from one sample sequenced in a study of T cell responses to AZD1222 COVID-19 vaccine. Clones were read by immunoSEQ multiplex PCR, and TCRdb kept only the in-frame ones, dropping some. The sample shows 170,000 or so clones, 80% to 95% of them seen only once. Here the sequenced sample was peripheral blood, taken 28 days after the second dose of the MenACWY control vaccine. The receptor source for this set is an adult who received the MenACWY meningococcal vaccine as a control.

V and J are TRBV5-3 and TRBJ2-7, with D uncertain. TRBV5-3 is an open reading frame, and its role is uncertain. CDR3 length equals 13 residues. Trimming cost V 3 bases and J 9 bases, with 16 bases left between them. CDR3 DNA sequence: TGTGCCAGAAGCTCGAATACTATCGACGGGCAGTACTTC. Translated, it gives CARSSNTIDGQYF.

V is TRBV5-1 and J is TRBJ1-2; a weak D match, TRBD1 (6 bases). The CDR3 is 14 amino acids. The ends were cut back, 4 bases at V and 2 bases at J, with 12 bases in the middle. Germline CDR1 SGHRS, CDR2 YFSETQ. Written as DNA, the CDR3 is TGCGCCAGCAGCGCTTTAGGGGGGAACTATGGCTACACCTTC. It encodes CASSALGGNYGYTF.

This clone was seen only once. The chain couples TRBV10-1 to TRBJ2-2; D perhaps matches TRBD1 (6 bases). CDR3 length: 17 amino acids. The V and J ends lost 0 bases and 3 bases respectively, with 14 bases between them. CDR1 is WNHNN, CDR2 SYGVQD, per germline (reference sequence). CDR3 nucleotides: TGCGCCAGCAGTGAGTCTGAGGGGGTCGTTGACACCGGGGAGCTGTTTTTT. Translation gives CASSESEGVVDTGELFF.

The table lists this clone with a few counts. The chain employs TRBV5-6 and TRBJ1-4, with 9 nucleotides matching TRBD1. The CDR3 has 19 residues. The germline gives CDR1 SGHDT, CDR2 YYEEEE. V shed 4 bases, J shed 5 bases, and the junction held 18 bases outside the gene matches. The DNA of the CDR3 is TGTGCCAGCAGCCTTAACCTTGGGACAGGGCACATCGAGAATGAAAAACTGTTTTTT. Its protein is CASSLNLGTGHIENEKLFF.

Here the CDR3 DNA reads TGTGCCAGCAGTCCATGGACAGGGTCGGAAAAACTGTTTTTT. This codes for CASSPWTGSEKLFF. The rearrangement uses TRBV6-6 and TRBJ1-4; 8 nucleotides agree with TRBD1. Germline V gene sequence: CDR1 MNHNY, CDR2 SVGAGI (reference sequence). The ends lost 5 bases at V and 8 bases at J; junction bases unmatched: 7. The CDR3 covers 14 residues.

V gene TRBV12-2 combines with J gene TRBJ1-1; the D segment call TRBD1 is taken from the table without a DNA check. TRBV12-2 has pseudogene status. The CDR3 runs 14 residues. The CDR3 coding sequence is TGTGCAAGTCGCCAGGTTGGTCCGAACACTGAAGCTTTCTTT. Protein: CASRQVGPNTEAFF.

This clone was seen only once. The rearrangement joins TRBV27 to TRBJ1-4; 10 bases map to TRBD1. The junction had 4 bases not matched to a gene; V was cut back by 3 bases and J by 3 bases. Germline V gene lookup returns CDR1 MNHEY and CDR2 SMNVEV (reference sequence). The CDR3 has 16 residues. The DNA for the CDR3 is TGTGCCAGCAGTTTTGGGACAGGGGTGCCTAATGAAAAACTGTTTTTT. This encodes CASSFGTGVPNEKLFF.

Here the CDR3 reads CSASRLAGGDTQYF. The CDR3 region has the DNA TGCAGTGCTAGTAGGCTAGCGGGGGGGGATACGCAGTATTTT. The chain links TRBV20-1 to TRBJ2-3; TRBD2 matches at 12 bases. The ends lost 3 bases at V and 6 bases at J; junction bases unmatched: 4. Germline CDR1 DFQATT, CDR2 SNEGSKA (reference sequence). This CDR3 is 14 amino acids long.

The genes are TRBV12-3 or TRBV12-4 and TRBJ1-5; no definite D call. This CDR3 is 13 amino acids long. The germline V and J ends were trimmed by 2 bases and 2 bases, with 4 bases remaining between them. As DNA, the CDR3 is TGTGCCAGCAGTTTAACCCGCAATCAGCCCCAGCATTTT. This sequence encodes CASSLTRNQPQHF.

V gene TRBV11-2 combines with J gene TRBJ2-4; 9 nucleotides agree with TRBD1. The germline CDR1 and CDR2 sequences are SGHAT and FQNNGV. CDR3 size: 19 residues. The ends lost 4 bases at V and 0 bases at J; junction bases unmatched: 13. CDR3 sequence: CASSSLRDRETLAKNIQYF. CDR3 in DNA: TGTGCCAGCAGCTCCCTCCGGGACAGGGAAACTTTAGCCAAAAACATTCAGTACTTC.

The V and J genes are TRBV4-1 and TRBJ1-5, with D possibly matching TRBD1 (5 bases). The germline gives CDR1 MGHRA, CDR2 YSYEKL. V lost 1 base and J lost 6, with 19 bases in between. The CDR3 length is 17 residues. The CDR3 is CASSQGHLAGRVQPQHF. The CDR3 DNA is TGCGCCAGCAGCCAAGGCCACCTCGCGGGCAGGGTTCAGCCCCAGCATTTT.

The chain carries TRBV6-5 and TRBJ1-1; D is uncertain. The CDR3 runs to 11 residues. V was pared by 8 bases and J by 8 bases, with 12 bases between. CDR1 is MNHEY and CDR2 is SVGAGI in the germline V gene. CDR3 sequence: CASHAVREAFF. The CDR3 nucleotides read TGTGCCAGCCACGCGGTGCGAGAAGCTTTCTTT.

The chain carries TRBV5-1 and TRBJ2-1; 10 bases map to TRBD1. Germline V gene sequence: CDR1 SGHRS, CDR2 YFSETQ. The CDR3 extends over 15 amino acids. With V trimmed by 3 bases and J by 7 bases, 7 bases remained unmatched. This chain's CDR3 is CASSWGQGSGNEQFF. The CDR3 DNA is TGCGCCAGCAGCTGGGGACAGGGGAGTGGAAATGAGCAGTTCTTC.

J is TRBJ1-2 and V is TRBV28, with D possibly TRBD1 on 6 matching bases. Trimming left V 6 bases short and J 1 base short, with 15 bases between. The CDR3 extends over 15 amino acids. Germline CDR1 is MDHEN and CDR2 is SYDVKM. CDR3 DNA: TGTGCCAGCAGATCGGGGGCAGGGCTTAACTATGGCTACACCTTC. Amino acid sequence: CASRSGAGLNYGYTF.

The chain is built from TRBV12-5 and TRBJ2-1; the match to TRBD1 covers 10 bases. The CDR3 is made up of 13 amino acids. The trim removed 7 bases at V and 9 bases at J, leaving 6 bases unmatched. CDR1 is LGHNT, CDR2 FRNRAP, per germline. CDR3 region: CASDGQGVGEQFF. DNA of the CDR3: TGTGCTAGTGACGGACAGGGGGTGGGTGAGCAGTTCTTC.

The chain uses TRBV9 and TRBJ2-5; D remains unclear. Germline-derived CDR1 and CDR2 are SGDLS and YYNGEE. Trimming left V 0 bases short and J 1 base short, with 7 bases between. The CDR3 loop spans 14 amino acids. CDR3 sequence reads: CASSVGLGQETQYF. CDR3 coding DNA: TGTGCCAGCAGCGTAGGGCTCGGCCAAGAGACCCAGTACTTC.

The count of this clone is one. J is TRBJ2-1 and V is TRBV19, with D uncertain. Germline lookup yields CDR1 LNHDA and CDR2 SQIVND (reference sequence). Trimming took 4 bases from V and 2 from J, leaving 3 bases between them. CDR3 length: 12 amino acids. In DNA, the CDR3 is TGTGCCAGTAGTAATACCTACAATGAGCAGTTCTTC. Protein: CASSNTYNEQFF.

The chain links TRBV6-5 to TRBJ1-2; D unclear. Germline assignment: CDR1 MNHEY and CDR2 SVGAGI. This CDR3 comprises 14 residues. V gave up 0 bases and J gave up 2 bases, with 7 bases separating them. CDR3 amino acids: CASSYSLANYGYTF. The DNA of the CDR3 is TGTGCCAGCAGTTACTCGCTCGCGAACTATGGCTACACCTTC.

There are a few counts of this clone. The J gene is TRBJ1-4, the V gene TRBV7-2; D might be TRBD1 (5 bases). CDR3 size: 14 residues. Germline assignment: CDR1 SGHTA and CDR2 FQGNSA. V was clipped by 5 bases and J by 3 bases, with 10 bases between them. The CDR3 nucleotides read TGTGCCAGCAGCCCGGGACTCTCTAATGAAAAACTGTTTTTT. It yields the protein CASSPGLSNEKLFF. Combining the CDR3 with reference TRBV7-2 and TRBJ1-4 gives the whole variable domain GAGVSQSPSNKVTEKGKDVELRCDPISGHTALYWYRQSLGQGLEFLIYFQGNSAPDKSGLPSDRFSAERTGGSVSTLTIQRTQQEDSAVYLCASSPGLSNEKLFFGSGTQLSVL.

The count of this clone is one. V usage is TRBV19 and J usage is TRBJ1-2; 12 bases map to TRBD1. V lost 5 bases and J lost 4; bases outside the gene matches: 11. Germline values: CDR1 LNHDA, CDR2 SQIVND (reference sequence). CDR3 length: 17 residues. The CDR3 sequence is CASSPTGTGGLSYGYTF. The CDR3 region has the DNA TGTGCCAGTAGTCCGACCGGGACAGGGGGCTTGAGCTATGGCTACACCTTC.

This clone was counted once. The chain employs TRBV11-2 and TRBJ2-3; 8 bases agree with TRBD2. This CDR3 has 14 residues. The germline gives CDR1 SGHAT, CDR2 FQNNGV. The junction had 2 bases not matched to a gene; V was cut back by 5 bases and J by 1 base. This CDR3 reads CASSLTSGTDTQYF. The CDR3 coding sequence is TGTGCCAGCAGCCTGACTAGCGGCACAGATACGCAGTATTTT.

This clone has only one observation. The chain combines TRBV30 with TRBJ2-5; 8 bases agree with TRBD2. The junction had 12 bases not matched to a gene; V was cut back by 1 base and J by 2 bases. CDR1 and CDR2 (germline): GTSNPN, SVGIG (reference sequence). This CDR3 region has 17 residues. CDR3 nucleotide sequence: TGTGCCTGGAGTGGCCCAGCGGGGGCACCTAAACAAGAGACCCAGTACTTC. Translation: CAWSGPAGAPKQETQYF.

This rearrangement joins TRBV9 to TRBJ1-1; TRBD1 is a possible D gene (5 bases). Trimming shortened V by 5 bases and J by 3 bases, and 11 bases separated the two germline ends. The CDR3 totals 13 residues. Germline V gene data show CDR1 as SGDLS and CDR2 as YYNGEE. Here the CDR3 DNA reads TGTGCCAGCAGTGGGGGAATAGACACTGAAGCTTTCTTT. Its translation: CASSGGIDTEAFF.

The chain recombines TRBV7-8 with TRBJ2-1; 7 positions agree with TRBD2. In germline, CDR1 is SGHVS, CDR2 FQNEAQ. V lost 5 bases to trimming and J lost 6 bases; unmatched junction nucleotides: 1. This CDR3 has 12 residues. The CDR3 DNA sequence: TGTGCCAGCAGCCGACTAGCCAATGAGCAGTTCTTC. It encodes CASSRLANEQFF.

The V gene is TRBV5-1, the J gene TRBJ2-3; D unclear. The V gene lost 1 base and the J gene lost 4 bases, with 10 bases spanning the gap. This CDR3 has 14 amino acids. CDR1 SGHRS and CDR2 YFSETQ come from the germline V gene. The CDR3, as DNA: TGCGCCAGCAGCTTGAACGGCTCGCCAGATACGCAGTATTTT. Translated: CASSLNGSPDTQYF.

V usage is TRBV30 and J usage is TRBJ2-6; D unresolved. This CDR3 has 12 amino acids. Trimming pared 5 bases from V and 2 bases from J, leaving 4 bases between. Germline loops: CDR1 GTSNPN, CDR2 SVGIG (reference sequence). The DNA for the CDR3 is TGTGCCTGGTCCCCTGGGGCCAACGTCCTGACTTTC. Translation gives CAWSPGANVLTF.

This clone was counted a single time. The chain couples TRBV18 to TRBJ2-5; perhaps TRBD1 as D (5 bases). In germline, CDR1 is KGHSH, CDR2 LQKENI. This CDR3 is 14 amino acids long. V was cut by 3 bases and J by 5 bases, with 13 bases left in between. Here the CDR3 reads CASSPQGFRETQYF. The CDR3, as DNA: TGTGCCAGCTCACCCCAGGGATTTAGGGAGACCCAGTACTTC.

The V call is TRBV7-2, the J call TRBJ2-3; D tentatively reads TRBD1 or TRBD2 (6 bases each). The CDR3 runs 15 residues. The V gene lost 5 bases and the J gene lost 4 bases, with 16 bases spanning the gap. Germline V gives CDR1 SGHTA, CDR2 FQGNSA. CDR3 nucleotide sequence: TGTGCCAGCAGCCCCGTGGGGGGCTGGGCAGATACGCAGTATTTT. Its protein is CASSPVGGWADTQYF.

Here the CDR3 reads CASSLNGVNQPQHF. In DNA, the CDR3 is TGCGCCAGCAGCTTGAACGGAGTCAATCAGCCCCAGCATTTT. The chain recombines TRBV5-1 with TRBJ1-5; D gene unclear. The CDR3 runs 14 residues. V lost 1 base and J lost 3, with 8 bases in between. The V gene's germline CDR1 is SGHRS and CDR2 YFSETQ.